These T cell receptor beta chains were read from a single sample in a study of a mutant IDH1 vaccine in newly diagnosed glioma. Produced via immunoSEQ multiplex PCR; TCRdb's table is partial and in-frame only. The sample consists of tens of thousands of clones, 60% to 85% of them appearing once. Source: PBMCs, taken from a glioma patient treated with radiotherapy, temozolomide or both. Receptors were obtained from a man between 50 and 59 years old with glioma. The CDR3 runs from the conserved cysteine through the conserved F or W. D genes are given only for firm matches. Rows give clone size only sometimes, using once, few, many, or a class for an expanded clone.

>TRBJ2-5|TRBV5-1|once|-
CASNTGQETQYF
TGCGCCAGCAATACAGGGCAAGAGACCCAGTACTTC
>TRBJ2-7|TRBV6-6|-|-
CASRDTGLEQYF
TGTGCCAGCAGGGACACCGGGCTAGAGCAGTACTTC
>TRBJ1-2|TRBV5-4|-|-
CASSLDRDHGYTF
TGTGCCAGCAGCTTGGACAGGGACCATGGCTACACCTTC
>TRBJ2-7|TRBV6-5|-|-
CASSANREYEQYF
TGTGCCAGCAGTGCAAACAGGGAATACGAGCAGTACTTC
>TRBJ2-5|TRBV7-9|-|TRBD2
CASSLAGGGVRETQYF
TGTGCCAGCAGCTTAGCGGGCGGGGGGGTTCGAGAGACCCAGTACTTC
>TRBJ1-5|TRBV7-2|-|-
CASSLGQGLFQPQHF
TGTGCCAGCAGCTTAGGTCAAGGATTGTTCCAGCCCCAGCATTTT
>TRBJ2-7|TRBV18|-|TRBD1
CASSIQGDEQYF
TGTGCCAGCTCCATCCAGGGGGACGAGCAGTACTTC
>TRBJ2-7|TRBV5-8|-|-
CASSSVLGGYEQYF
TGTGCCAGCAGCTCGGTCCTGGGAGGCTACGAGCAGTACTTC
>TRBJ1-1|TRBV19|once|-
CATIDTLRRDTEAFF
TGTGCCACTATAGACACTCTCCGTAGGGACACTGAAGCTTTCTTT
>TRBJ2-5|TRBV2|-|-
CASTYGGRETQYF
TGTGCCAGCACCTATGGGGGGCGAGAGACCCAGTACTTC
>TRBJ2-2|TRBV7-2|many|-
CASSPSDSLNTGELFF
TGTGCCAGCAGCCCGTCGGACAGCTTGAACACCGGGGAGCTGTTTTTT
>TRBJ1-3|TRBV5-4|-|TRBD1
CASSSTGRGNTIYF
TGTGCCAGCAGCTCGACAGGGCGAGGAAACACCATATATTTT
>TRBJ2-5|TRBV30|once|-
CAWSALSAGGGETQYF
TGTGCCTGGAGCGCCTTGTCGGCAGGAGGTGGAGAGACCCAGTACTTC
>TRBJ1-2|TRBV27|-|TRBD1
CASSSYRGNYGYTF
TGTGCCAGCAGTTCCTACAGGGGTAACTATGGCTACACCTTC
>TRBJ2-2|TRBV18|-|TRBD1
CASSSGGATTGELFF
TGTGCCAGCTCCTCAGGGGGCGCAACCACCGGGGAGCTGTTTTTT
>TRBJ1-2|TRBV5-1|once|-
CASSLSRPGDGYTF
TGCGCCAGCAGCTTAAGTCGGCCAGGGGATGGCTACACCTTC
>TRBJ2-1|TRBV7-2|few|TRBD2
CASSPAGGSNEQFF
TGTGCCAGCAGCCCTGCCGGGGGGAGTAATGAGCAGTTCTTC
>TRBJ2-7|TRBV2|few|-
CASRFRAAYEQYF
TGTGCCAGCAGGTTTCGGGCGGCCTACGAGCAGTACTTC
>TRBJ2-3|TRBV5-1|-|TRBD1
CASSPGQGRDTQYF
TGCGCCAGCAGCCCCGGACAGGGCAGAGATACGCAGTATTTT
>TRBJ2-1|TRBV7-2|-|-
CASSLVRGDEQFF
TGTGCCAGCAGCTTAGTCCGCGGGGATGAGCAGTTCTTC
>TRBJ2-7|TRBV4-3|few|-
CASSHLDEAGEQYF
TGCGCCAGCAGTCACTTGGACGAGGCGGGGGAGCAGTACTTC
>TRBJ1-3|TRBV5-6|-|-
CASSLAGVGNTIYF
TGTGCCAGCAGCTTGGCCGGGGTAGGAAACACCATATATTTT
>TRBJ1-2|TRBV5-1|-|-
CASSLERAGYTF
TGCGCCAGCAGCTTGGAGCGGGCTGGCTACACCTTC
>TRBJ1-5|TRBV7-2|-|-
CASSSSNGQPQHF
TGTGCCAGCAGCTCCAGCAACGGTCAGCCCCAGCATTTT
>TRBJ2-7|TRBV5-1|-|TRBD1
CASSRGGAGYEQYF
TGCGCCAGCAGCAGAGGGGGCGCTGGCTACGAGCAGTACTTC
>TRBJ2-7|TRBV10-2|-|TRBD1
CASQQPGQGYEQYF
TGCGCCAGCCAGCAACCGGGACAGGGCTACGAGCAGTACTTC
>TRBJ1-4|TRBV5-6|-|-
CASSQDPAGEKLFF
TGTGCCAGCAGCCAGGACCCGGCAGGTGAAAAACTGTTTTTT
>TRBJ2-3|TRBV4-1|once|TRBD1
CASSLTGGASTDTQYF
TGCGCCAGCAGCCTTACAGGGGGCGCTTCCACAGATACGCAGTATTTT
>TRBJ1-5|TRBV19|-|-
CASSVPQGYQPQHF
TGTGCCAGTAGTGTCCCGCAGGGGTATCAGCCCCAGCATTTT
>TRBJ1-1|TRBV18|-|-
CASSEGGKDTEAFF
TGTGCCAGCTCAGAGGGGGGGAAAGACACTGAAGCTTTCTTT
>TRBJ2-1|TRBV7-9|-|TRBD2
CATLPSGFYNEQFF
TGTGCCACCCTTCCTAGCGGGTTTTACAATGAGCAGTTCTTC
>TRBJ1-2|TRBV5-1|once|-
CASSRDLFGGYTF
TGCGCCAGCAGCCGGGACCTCTTTGGTGGCTACACCTTC
>TRBJ2-7|TRBV6-1|-|-
CASSSPGQGHYEQYF
TGTGCCAGCAGTTCCCCCGGCCAGGGACATTACGAGCAGTACTTC
>TRBJ2-7|TRBV4-1|-|TRBD2
CASSVSGTTTYEQYF
TGCGCCAGCAGCGTCTCCGGGACTACCACCTACGAGCAGTACTTC
>TRBJ1-1|TRBV5-4|-|TRBD1
CASSFSTGVNTEAFF
TGTGCCAGCAGCTTCTCGACAGGGGTGAACACTGAAGCTTTCTTT
>TRBJ2-1|TRBV9|-|TRBD2
CASSGGGGEGEQFF
TGTGCCAGTTCCGGGGGGGGCGGAGAGGGAGAGCAGTTCTTC
>TRBJ1-2|TRBV7-9|-|TRBD1
CASSARQGAEGVNYGYTF
TGTGCCAGCAGCGCCCGACAGGGAGCCGAGGGGGTTAACTATGGCTACACCTTC
>TRBJ1-1|TRBV7-2|-|-
CASSSYSEAFF
TGTGCCAGCAGCTCCTACTCTGAAGCTTTCTTT
>TRBJ1-4|TRBV14|-|-
CASSQPPVGEKLFF
TGTGCCAGCAGCCAACCTCCCGTAGGAGAAAAACTGTTTTTT
>TRBJ2-2|TRBV29-1|-|-
CSVDAANTGELFF
TGCAGCGTTGATGCAGCAAACACCGGGGAGCTGTTTTTT
>TRBJ2-1|TRBV29-1|-|TRBD1
CSVAGTGGYNEQFF
TGCAGCGTAGCCGGGACAGGGGGGTACAATGAGCAGTTCTTC
>TRBJ2-7|TRBV6-5|-|-
CASSYSRLQAADF
TGTGCCAGCAGTTACTCGAGGCTGCAGGCCGCGGACTTC
>TRBJ1-5|TRBV6-1|-|-
CASEGTQPQHF
TGTGCCAGCGAGGGGACTCAGCCCCAGCATTTT
>TRBJ1-2|TRBV5-4|-|TRBD1
CASSLEAGGNYGYTF
TGTGCCAGCAGTTTGGAGGCAGGGGGCAACTATGGCTACACCTTC
>TRBJ1-1|TRBV7-9|many|-
CASSLGSNTEAFF
TGTGCCAGCAGCCTCGGGTCCAACACTGAAGCTTTCTTT
>TRBJ2-3|TRBV9|-|-
CASSAATTGDTQYF
TGTGCCAGCAGCGCGGCCACCACGGGGGATACGCAGTATTTT
>TRBJ2-1|TRBV19|-|TRBD1
CASRLQGNGGNEQFF
TGTGCCAGTAGACTACAGGGGAATGGCGGCAATGAGCAGTTCTTC
>TRBJ2-2|TRBV10-2|-|-
CASSASDFLGELFF
TGCGCCAGCAGTGCGTCGGACTTCCTCGGGGAGCTGTTTTTT
>TRBJ1-1|TRBV18|-|-
CASSRTVLGVNTEAFF
TGTGCCAGCTCACGCACAGTCCTCGGCGTGAACACTGAAGCTTTCTTT
>TRBJ1-2|TRBV18|-|TRBD1
CASSPGQNDYGYTF
TGTGCCAGCTCACCGGGACAGAACGACTATGGCTACACCTTC